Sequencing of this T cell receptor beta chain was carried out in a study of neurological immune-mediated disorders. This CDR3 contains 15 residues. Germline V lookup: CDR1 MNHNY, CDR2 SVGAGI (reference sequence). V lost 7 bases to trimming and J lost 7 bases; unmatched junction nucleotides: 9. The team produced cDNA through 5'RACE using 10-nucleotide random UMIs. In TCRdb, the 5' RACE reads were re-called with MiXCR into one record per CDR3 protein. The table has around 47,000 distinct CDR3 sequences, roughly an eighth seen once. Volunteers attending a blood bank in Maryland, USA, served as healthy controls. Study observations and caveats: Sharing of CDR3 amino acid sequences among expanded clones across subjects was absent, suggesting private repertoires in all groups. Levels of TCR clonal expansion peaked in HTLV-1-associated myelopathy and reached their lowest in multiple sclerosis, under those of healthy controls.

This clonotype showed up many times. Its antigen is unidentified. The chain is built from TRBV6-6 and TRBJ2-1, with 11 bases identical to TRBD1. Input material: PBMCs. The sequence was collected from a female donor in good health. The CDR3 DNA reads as TGTGCCAGCAAGAGACCGGGACAGGGGGGGAATGAGCAGTTCTTC. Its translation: CASKRPGQGGNEQFF.